This T cell receptor beta chain was obtained from a study of control samples from healthy donors and cancer patients. The data were produced by immunoSEQ multiplex PCR, yet TCRdb's version contains in-frame clones alone and is incomplete. The data hold about 120,000 clones, with around 87% observed a single time. Germline assignment: CDR1 LNHDA and CDR2 SQIVND (reference sequence). V trimming: 7 bases; J trimming: 4 bases; junction bases outside the gene matches: 13. This CDR3 is built from 16 residues. The material sequenced was blood. The chain employs TRBV19 and TRBJ2-3, with 8 positions matching TRBD2. The receptor's source is a man aged 25 to 40 in good health. CDR3 loop: CASTPLGGGLADTQYF. DNA for the CDR3: TGTGCCAGTACACCCCTGGGCGGGGGGCTCGCAGATACGCAGTATTTT.